A selection of T cell receptor beta chains follows, all from one sample in a study of blood T cell repertoires in COVID-19. The assay was immunoSEQ multiplex PCR, and TCRdb's table has in-frame clones only and misses some. Among 50,000 to 70,000 clones, approximately 91% were seen once, and the ten largest hold roughly 8.3%. Sequencing used peripheral blood. These receptors were collected from a woman aged 70-85 years with active COVID-19. Both conserved end residues are part of each CDR3. Fields, in order: CDR3 length, J gene, clone size, V gene, D gene, CDR3 protein, CDR3 DNA. The D gene is left open where the match is weak. Not every row has a clone size; where given, it reads once, few, many or a size class.

>13|TRBJ2-7|NA|TRBV9|TRBD2
CASSVTSGDEQYF
TGTGCCAGCAGCGTAACTAGCGGGGACGAGCAGTACTTC
>15|TRBJ2-5|NA|TRBV7-8|NA
CASSAPGSGQETQYF
TGTGCCAGCAGCGCCCCGGGGTCAGGCCAAGAGACCCAGTACTTC
>14|TRBJ1-5|once|TRBV7-8|NA
CASSPPARNQPQHF
TGTGCCAGCAGCCCCCCCGCTCGGAATCAGCCCCAGCATTTT
>13|TRBJ2-2|NA|TRBV30|NA
CACTGRHTGELFF
TGTGCCTGCACAGGACGGCACACCGGGGAGCTGTTTTTT
>15|TRBJ2-7|NA|TRBV6-5|TRBD2
CASSSRSGIFREQYF
TGTGCCAGCAGTTCGCGTAGCGGGATCTTTCGGGAGCAGTACTTC
>17|TRBJ2-2|NA|TRBV5-1|TRBD1
CASSFLSRTGGQGELFF
TGCGCCAGCAGCTTTCTTTCTAGGACAGGGGGCCAGGGGGAGCTGTTTTTT
>17|TRBJ2-1|few|TRBV6-6|TRBD2
CASSPQPTSGPYNEQFF
TGTGCCAGCAGTCCTCAACCCACTAGCGGGCCATACAATGAGCAGTTCTTC
>12|TRBJ1-4|NA|TRBV10-2|NA
CASSSVNEKLFF
TGCGCCAGCAGCTCAGTTAATGAAAAACTGTTTTTT
>16|TRBJ2-3|NA|TRBV27|NA
CASSSAGAGRTDTQYF
TGTGCCAGCAGTTCCGCGGGGGCGGGACGCACAGATACGCAGTATTTT
>13|TRBJ2-5|NA|TRBV7-2|NA
CASSPGGRATQYF
TGTGCCAGCAGCCCCGGGGGTAGGGCGACCCAGTACTTC
>15|TRBJ2-2|NA|TRBV3-1/TRBV3-2|NA
CASSPQWSRTGELFF
TGTGCCAGCAGCCCTCAGTGGTCGAGGACCGGGGAGCTGTTTTTT
>14|TRBJ2-5|NA|TRBV2|NA
CATVVWRAKETQYF
TGTGCCACCGTTGTCTGGAGGGCCAAAGAGACCCAGTACTTC
>12|TRBJ2-7|NA|TRBV10-1|TRBD1
CASSEGTEKQYF
TGCGCCAGCAGCGAAGGGACAGAAAAGCAGTACTTC
>15|TRBJ1-2|NA|TRBV18|TRBD1
CASSPRGQGTQGYTF
TGTGCCAGCTCACCACGAGGACAGGGAACGCAAGGCTACACCTTC
>12|TRBJ1-1|once|TRBV2|TRBD1
CASSWGQGRAFF
TGTGCCAGCAGTTGGGGACAGGGTAGAGCTTTCTTT
>15|TRBJ1-5|once|TRBV28|NA
CASSLGRATAGPQHF
TGTGCCAGCAGTTTAGGGCGGGCCACTGCAGGGCCCCAGCATTTT
>17|TRBJ2-5|NA|TRBV27|TRBD2
CASSLRVAGEGRETQYF
TGTGCCAGCAGTTTACGCGTAGCGGGAGAGGGGAGAGAGACCCAGTACTTC
>16|TRBJ2-3|NA|TRBV11-1|TRBD2
CASSFGLAGAWDTQYF
TGTGCCAGCAGCTTCGGACTAGCGGGAGCCTGGGATACGCAGTATTTT
>14|TRBJ2-3|few|TRBV7-3|NA
CASSTLGVTDTQYF
TGTGCCAGCAGCACCCTCGGGGTCACAGATACGCAGTATTTT
>13|TRBJ1-1|NA|TRBV5-6|TRBD1
CASSEDRGPEAFF
TGTGCCAGCAGCGAAGACAGGGGTCCTGAAGCTTTCTTT
>16|TRBJ2-1|once|TRBV6-5|NA
CASSSPTGPAYNEQFF
TGTGCCAGCAGTTCCCCTACAGGGCCAGCGTACAATGAGCAGTTCTTC
>15|TRBJ2-7|NA|TRBV6-4|TRBD2
CASRPGLADAYEQYF
TGTGCCAGCAGACCGGGACTAGCGGACGCCTACGAGCAGTACTTC
>14|TRBJ2-3|NA|TRBV18|NA
CASSRTTSTDTQYF
TGTGCCAGCTCACGAACGACTAGCACAGATACGCAGTATTTT
>16|TRBJ1-1|NA|TRBV19|TRBD1
CASSIDPGTVNTEAFF
TGTGCCAGTAGTATAGATCCCGGGACAGTGAACACTGAAGCTTTCTTT
>18|TRBJ1-6|once|TRBV4-1|TRBD1
CASSQEGQGASYNSPLHF
TGCGCCAGCAGCCAAGAAGGGCAGGGGGCGAGCTATAATTCACCCCTCCACTTT
>15|TRBJ2-3|NA|TRBV7-9|TRBD2
CASSLVASGADTQYF
TGTGCCAGCAGCTTAGTGGCTAGCGGCGCGGATACGCAGTATTTT
>16|TRBJ2-7|NA|TRBV23-1|TRBD1
CASSQLVPGQGYEQYF
TGCGCCAGCAGTCAGCTGGTGCCGGGACAGGGGTACGAGCAGTACTTC
>15|TRBJ2-1|NA|TRBV5-4|NA
CASSPTGFSLNEQFF
TGTGCCAGCAGCCCCACAGGGTTCTCCCTCAATGAGCAGTTCTTC
>15|TRBJ1-2|NA|TRBV27|TRBD1
CASRLTGGLVYGYTF
TGTGCCAGCAGACTGACAGGGGGGTTAGTCTATGGCTACACCTTC
>13|TRBJ1-1|NA|TRBV5-5|TRBD1
CASSLNRGTEAFF
TGTGCCAGCAGCTTGAACAGGGGTACTGAAGCTTTCTTT
>12|TRBJ2-5|medium-sized|TRBV19|NA
CATRQAGETQYF
TGTGCCACCCGACAGGCTGGAGAGACCCAGTACTTC